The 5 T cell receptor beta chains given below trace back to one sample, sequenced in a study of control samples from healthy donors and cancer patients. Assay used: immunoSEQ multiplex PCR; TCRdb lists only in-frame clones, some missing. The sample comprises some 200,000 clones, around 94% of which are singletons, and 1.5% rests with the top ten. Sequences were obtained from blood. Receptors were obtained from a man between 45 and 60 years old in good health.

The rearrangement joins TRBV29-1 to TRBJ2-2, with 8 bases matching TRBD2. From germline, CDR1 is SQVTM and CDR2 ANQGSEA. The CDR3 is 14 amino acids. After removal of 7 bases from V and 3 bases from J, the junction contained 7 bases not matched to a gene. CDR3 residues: CSGRGRGDTGELFF. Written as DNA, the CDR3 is TGCAGCGGCCGGGGGCGGGGGGACACCGGGGAGCTGTTTTTT.

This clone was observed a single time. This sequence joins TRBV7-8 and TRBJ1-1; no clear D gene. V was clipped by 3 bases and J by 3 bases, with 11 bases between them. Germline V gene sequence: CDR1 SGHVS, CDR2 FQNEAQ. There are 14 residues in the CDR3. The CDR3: CASSLSQAYTEAFF. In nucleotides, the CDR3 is TGTGCCAGCAGCTTGAGTCAAGCCTACACTGAAGCTTTCTTT.

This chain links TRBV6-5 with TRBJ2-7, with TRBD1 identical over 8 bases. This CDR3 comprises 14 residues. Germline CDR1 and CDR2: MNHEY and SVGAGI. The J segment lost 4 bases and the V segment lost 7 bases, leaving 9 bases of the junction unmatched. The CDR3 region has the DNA TGTGCCAGCACCAGGACAGGGTACATTTACGAGCAGTACTTC. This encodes CASTRTGYIYEQYF.

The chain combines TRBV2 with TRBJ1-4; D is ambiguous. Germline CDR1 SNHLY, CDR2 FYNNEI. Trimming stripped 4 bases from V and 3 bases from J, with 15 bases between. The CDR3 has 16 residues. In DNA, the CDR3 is TGTGCCAGCAGTGCCGATCCCCTTGGGGCTAATGAAAAACTGTTTTTT. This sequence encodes CASSADPLGANEKLFF.

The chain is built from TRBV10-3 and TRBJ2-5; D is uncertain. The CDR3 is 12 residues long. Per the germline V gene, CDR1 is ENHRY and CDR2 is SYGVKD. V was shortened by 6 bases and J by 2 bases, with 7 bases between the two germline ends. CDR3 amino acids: CAIRNDQETQYF. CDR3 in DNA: TGTGCCATCAGGAACGATCAAGAGACCCAGTACTTC.